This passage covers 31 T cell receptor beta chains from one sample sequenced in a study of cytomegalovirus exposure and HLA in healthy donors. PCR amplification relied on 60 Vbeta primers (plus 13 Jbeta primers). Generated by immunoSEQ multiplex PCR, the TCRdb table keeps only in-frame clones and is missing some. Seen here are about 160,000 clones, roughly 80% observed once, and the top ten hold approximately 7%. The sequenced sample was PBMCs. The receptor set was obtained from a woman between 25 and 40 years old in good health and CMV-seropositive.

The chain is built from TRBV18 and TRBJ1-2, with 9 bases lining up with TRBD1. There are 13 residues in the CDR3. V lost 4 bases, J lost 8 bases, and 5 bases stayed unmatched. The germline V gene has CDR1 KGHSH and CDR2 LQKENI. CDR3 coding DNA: TGTGCCAGCTCACTGGGGACAGGGAACGGCTACACCTTC. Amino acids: CASSLGTGNGYTF.

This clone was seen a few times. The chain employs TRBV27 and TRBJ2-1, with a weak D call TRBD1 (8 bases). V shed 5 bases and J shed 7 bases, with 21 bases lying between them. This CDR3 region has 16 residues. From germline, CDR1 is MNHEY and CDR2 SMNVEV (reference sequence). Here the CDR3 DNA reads TGTGCCAGCAGTCGATATGAACAGGGGGGGAAAAATGAGCAGTTCTTC. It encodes CASSRYEQGGKNEQFF.

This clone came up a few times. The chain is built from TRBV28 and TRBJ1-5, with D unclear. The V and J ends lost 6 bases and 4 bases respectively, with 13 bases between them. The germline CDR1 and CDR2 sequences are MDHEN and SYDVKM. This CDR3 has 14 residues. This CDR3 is CASSPAGLNQPQHF. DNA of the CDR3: TGTGCCAGCAGCCCCGCGGGGTTAAATCAGCCCCAGCATTTT.

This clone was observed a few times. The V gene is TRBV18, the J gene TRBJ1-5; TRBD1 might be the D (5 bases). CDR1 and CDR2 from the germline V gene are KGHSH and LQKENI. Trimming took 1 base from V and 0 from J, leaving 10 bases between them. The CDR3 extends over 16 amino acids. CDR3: CASSPRTTGSNQPQHF. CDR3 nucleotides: TGTGCCAGCTCACCACGTACTACAGGTAGCAATCAGCCCCAGCATTTT.

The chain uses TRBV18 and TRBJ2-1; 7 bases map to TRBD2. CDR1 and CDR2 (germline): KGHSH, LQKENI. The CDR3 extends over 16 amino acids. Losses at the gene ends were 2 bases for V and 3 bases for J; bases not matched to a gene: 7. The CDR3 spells CASSPGGGIRYNEQFF. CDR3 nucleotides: TGTGCCAGCTCACCAGGGGGGGGGATCCGCTACAATGAGCAGTTCTTC.

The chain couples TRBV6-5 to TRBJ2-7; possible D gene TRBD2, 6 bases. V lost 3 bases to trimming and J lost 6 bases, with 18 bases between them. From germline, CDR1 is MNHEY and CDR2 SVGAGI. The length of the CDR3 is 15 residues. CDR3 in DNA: TGTGCCAGCAGTTATTCCCCGCATCAGGGAGGCGAGCAGTACTTC. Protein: CASSYSPHQGGEQYF.

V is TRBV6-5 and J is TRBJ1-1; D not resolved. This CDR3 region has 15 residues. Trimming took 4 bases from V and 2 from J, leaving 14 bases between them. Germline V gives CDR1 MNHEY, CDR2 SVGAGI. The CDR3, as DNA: TGTGCCAGCAGTTCCCGACCTCGGGATAACACTGAAGCTTTCTTT. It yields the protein CASSSRPRDNTEAFF.

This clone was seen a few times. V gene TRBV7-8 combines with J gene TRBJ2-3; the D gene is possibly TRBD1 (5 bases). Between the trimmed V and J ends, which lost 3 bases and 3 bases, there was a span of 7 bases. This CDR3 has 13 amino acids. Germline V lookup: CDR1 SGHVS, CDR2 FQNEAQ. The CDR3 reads CASSFPGTDTQYF. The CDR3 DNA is TGTGCCAGCAGCTTCCCAGGGACAGATACGCAGTATTTT.

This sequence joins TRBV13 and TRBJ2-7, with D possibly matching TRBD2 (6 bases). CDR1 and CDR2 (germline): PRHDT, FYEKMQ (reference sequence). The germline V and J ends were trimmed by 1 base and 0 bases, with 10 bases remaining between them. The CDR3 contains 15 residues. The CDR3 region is CASSLVRGSSYEQYF. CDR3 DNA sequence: TGTGCCAGCAGCTTAGTCCGGGGGAGCTCCTACGAGCAGTACTTC.

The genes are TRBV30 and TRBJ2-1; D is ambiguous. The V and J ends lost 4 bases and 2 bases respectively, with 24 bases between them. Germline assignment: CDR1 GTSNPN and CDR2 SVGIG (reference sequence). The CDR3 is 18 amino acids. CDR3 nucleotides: TGTGCCTGGAAAGATCCCGGGTGGTCACTTACTACCTACAATGAGCAGTTCTTC. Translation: CAWKDPGWSLTTYNEQFF.

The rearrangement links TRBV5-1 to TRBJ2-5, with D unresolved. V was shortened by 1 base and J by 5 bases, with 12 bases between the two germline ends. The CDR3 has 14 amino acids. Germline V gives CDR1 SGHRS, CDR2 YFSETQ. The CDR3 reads CASSLFWVGETQYF. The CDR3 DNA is TGCGCCAGCAGCTTGTTCTGGGTCGGGGAGACCCAGTACTTC.

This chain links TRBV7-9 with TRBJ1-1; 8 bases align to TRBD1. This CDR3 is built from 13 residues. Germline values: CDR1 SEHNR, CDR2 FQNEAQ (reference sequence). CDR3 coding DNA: TGTGCAGGAGACAGGGGCTTTGACACTGAAGCTTTCTTT. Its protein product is CAGDRGFDTEAFF. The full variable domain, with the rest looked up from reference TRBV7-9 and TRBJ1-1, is DTGVSQNPRHKITKRGQNVTFRCDPISEHNRLYWYRQTLGQGPEFLTYFQNEAQLEKSRLLSDRFSAERPKGSFSTLEIQRTEQGDSAMYLCAGDRGFDTEAFFGQGTRLTVV.

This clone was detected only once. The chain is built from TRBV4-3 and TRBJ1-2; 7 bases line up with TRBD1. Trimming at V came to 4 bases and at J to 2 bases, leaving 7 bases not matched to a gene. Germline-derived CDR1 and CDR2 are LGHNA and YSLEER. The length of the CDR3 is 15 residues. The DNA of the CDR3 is TGCGCCAGCAGCCCTCGGACAGGACCGAACTATGGCTACACCTTC. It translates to CASSPRTGPNYGYTF.

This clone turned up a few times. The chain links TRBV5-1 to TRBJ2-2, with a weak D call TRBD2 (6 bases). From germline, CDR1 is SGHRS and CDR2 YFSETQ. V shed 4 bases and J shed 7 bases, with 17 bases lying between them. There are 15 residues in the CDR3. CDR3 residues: CASSPRLGEDGELFF. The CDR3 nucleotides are TGCGCCAGCAGCCCGAGACTAGGGGAGGACGGGGAGCTGTTTTTT.

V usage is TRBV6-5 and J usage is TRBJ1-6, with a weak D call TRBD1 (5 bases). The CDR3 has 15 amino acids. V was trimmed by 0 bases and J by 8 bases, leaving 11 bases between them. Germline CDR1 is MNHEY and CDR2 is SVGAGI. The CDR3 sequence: CASSYSAGTDSPLHF. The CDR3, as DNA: TGTGCCAGCAGTTACTCGGCGGGGACCGATTCACCCCTCCACTTT.

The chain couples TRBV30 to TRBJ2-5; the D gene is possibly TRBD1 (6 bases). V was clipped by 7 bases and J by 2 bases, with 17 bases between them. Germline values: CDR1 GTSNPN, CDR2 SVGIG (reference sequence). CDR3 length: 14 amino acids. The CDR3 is CASSEGGKQETQYF. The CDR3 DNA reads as TGTGCCTCGTCGGAAGGGGGTAAACAAGAGACCCAGTACTTC.

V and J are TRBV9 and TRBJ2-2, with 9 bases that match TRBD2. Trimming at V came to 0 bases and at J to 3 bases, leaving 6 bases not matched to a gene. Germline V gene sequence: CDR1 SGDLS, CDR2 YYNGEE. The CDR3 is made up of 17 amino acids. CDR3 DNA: TGTGCCAGCAGCGTAGCCGTGGCGGGGGGGCACACCGGGGAGCTGTTTTTT. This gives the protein CASSVAVAGGHTGELFF.

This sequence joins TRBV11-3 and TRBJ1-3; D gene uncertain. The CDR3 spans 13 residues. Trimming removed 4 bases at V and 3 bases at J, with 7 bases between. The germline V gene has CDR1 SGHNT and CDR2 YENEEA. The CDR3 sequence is CASSSTFGNTIYF. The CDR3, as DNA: TGTGCCAGCAGCTCAACTTTTGGAAACACCATATATTTT.

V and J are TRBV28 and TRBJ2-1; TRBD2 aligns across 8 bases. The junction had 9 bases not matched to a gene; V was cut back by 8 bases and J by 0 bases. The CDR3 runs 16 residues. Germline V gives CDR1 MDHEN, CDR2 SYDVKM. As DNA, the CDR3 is TGTGCCAGCTGGCCGGGGGGGACAATCTCCTACAATGAGCAGTTCTTC. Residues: CASWPGGTISYNEQFF.

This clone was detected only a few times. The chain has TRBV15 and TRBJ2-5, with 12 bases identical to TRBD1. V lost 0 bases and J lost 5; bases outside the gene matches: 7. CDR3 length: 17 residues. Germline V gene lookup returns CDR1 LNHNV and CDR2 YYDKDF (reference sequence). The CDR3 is CATSRDLGQGARETQYF. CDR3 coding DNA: TGTGCCACCAGCAGAGATCTGGGACAGGGGGCGCGGGAGACCCAGTACTTC.

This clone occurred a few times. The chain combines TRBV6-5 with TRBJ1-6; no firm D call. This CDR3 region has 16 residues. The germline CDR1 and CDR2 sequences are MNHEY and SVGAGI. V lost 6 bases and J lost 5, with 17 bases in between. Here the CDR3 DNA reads TGTGCCAGCAGCTACCGAGGGTACGGCCATAATTCACCCCTCCACTTT. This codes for CASSYRGYGHNSPLHF.

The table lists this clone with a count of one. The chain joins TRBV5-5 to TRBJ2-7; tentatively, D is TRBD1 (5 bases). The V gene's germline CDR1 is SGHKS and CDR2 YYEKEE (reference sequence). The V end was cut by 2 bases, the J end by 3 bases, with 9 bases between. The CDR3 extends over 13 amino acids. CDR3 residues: CASSFVRGYEQYF. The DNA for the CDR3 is TGTGCCAGCAGCTTTGTTAGGGGCTACGAGCAGTACTTC. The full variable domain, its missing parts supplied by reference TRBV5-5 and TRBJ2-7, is DAGVTQSPTHLIKTRGQQVTLRCSPISGHKSVSWYQQVLGQGPQFIFQYYEKEERGRGNFPDRFSARQFPNYSSELNVNALLLGDSALYLCASSFVRGYEQYFGPGTRLTVT.

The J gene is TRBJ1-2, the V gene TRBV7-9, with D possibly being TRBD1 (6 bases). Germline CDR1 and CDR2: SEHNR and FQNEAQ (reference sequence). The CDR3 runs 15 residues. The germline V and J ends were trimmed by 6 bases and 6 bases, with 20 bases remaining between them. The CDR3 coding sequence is TGTGCCAGCAGATTGACAGGATCACCAAGCCATGGCTACACCTTC. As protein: CASRLTGSPSHGYTF.

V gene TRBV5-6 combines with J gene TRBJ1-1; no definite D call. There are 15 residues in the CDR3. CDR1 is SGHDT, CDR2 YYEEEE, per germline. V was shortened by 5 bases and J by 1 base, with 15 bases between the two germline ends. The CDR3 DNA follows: TGTGCCAGCAGTAGCTCCTTAGAAGGGAACACTGAAGCTTTCTTT. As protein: CASSSSLEGNTEAFF.

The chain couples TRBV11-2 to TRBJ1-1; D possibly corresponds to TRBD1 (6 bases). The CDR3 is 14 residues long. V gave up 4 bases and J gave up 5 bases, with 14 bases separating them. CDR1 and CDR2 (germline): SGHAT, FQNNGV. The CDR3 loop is CASSSRGGPTEAFF. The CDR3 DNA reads TGTGCCAGCAGCTCTAGGGGGGGGCCGACTGAAGCTTTCTTT. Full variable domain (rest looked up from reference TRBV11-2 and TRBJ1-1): EAGVAQSPRYKIIEKRQSVAFWCNPISGHATLYWYQQILGQGPKLLIQFQNNGVVDDSQLPKDRFSAERLKGVDSTLKIQPAKLEDSAVYLCASSSRGGPTEAFFGQGTRLTVV.

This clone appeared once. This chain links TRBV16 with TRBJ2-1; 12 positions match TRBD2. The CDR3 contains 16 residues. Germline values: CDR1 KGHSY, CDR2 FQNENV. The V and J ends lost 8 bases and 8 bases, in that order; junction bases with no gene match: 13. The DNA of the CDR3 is TGTGCCAGCTTTCCCCGACTAGCGGGGGTGCAGGATGAGCAGTTCTTC. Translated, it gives CASFPRLAGVQDEQFF.

The CDR3 DNA sequence: TGTGCCACCAGCGGGCAGGTGGACTACACCTTC. This translates into CATSGQVDYTF. The genes are TRBV15 and TRBJ1-2; D unclear. The CDR3 is 11 amino acids. Trimming cost V 5 bases and J 10 bases, with 11 bases left between them. Germline CDR1 and CDR2: LNHNV and YYDKDF (reference sequence).

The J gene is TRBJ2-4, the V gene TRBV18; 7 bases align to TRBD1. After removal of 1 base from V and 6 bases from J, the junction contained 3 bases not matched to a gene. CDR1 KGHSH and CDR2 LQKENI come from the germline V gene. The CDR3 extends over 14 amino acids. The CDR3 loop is CASSPRDSLNIQYF. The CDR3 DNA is TGTGCCAGCTCACCACGGGACAGCTTAAACATTCAGTACTTC.

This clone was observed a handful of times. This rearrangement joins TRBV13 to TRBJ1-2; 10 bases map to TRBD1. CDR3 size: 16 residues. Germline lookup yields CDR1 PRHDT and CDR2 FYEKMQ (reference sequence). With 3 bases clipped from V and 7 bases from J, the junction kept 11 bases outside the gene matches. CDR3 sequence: CASSFPPGQGLGGYTF. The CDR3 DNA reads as TGTGCCAGCAGCTTTCCCCCGGGACAGGGGCTGGGTGGCTACACCTTC. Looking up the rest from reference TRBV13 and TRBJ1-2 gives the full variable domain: AAGVIQSPRHLIKEKRETATLKCYPIPRHDTVYWYQQGPGQDPQFLISFYEKMQSDKGSIPDRFSAQQFSDYHSELNMSSLELGDSALYFCASSFPPGQGLGGYTFGSGTRLTVV.

The CDR3 is CAWSTTDQPQHF. As DNA, the CDR3 is TGTGCCTGGAGTACAACAGATCAGCCCCAGCATTTT. This sequence joins TRBV30 and TRBJ1-5; D call uncertain. The CDR3 has 12 residues. Germline CDR1 is GTSNPN and CDR2 is SVGIG (reference sequence). Trimming shortened V by 2 bases and J by 5 bases, and 7 bases separated the two germline ends.

The CDR3 here is CASSFGTGGGEQYF. As DNA, the CDR3 is TGTGCCAGCAGCTTTGGGACGGGGGGGGGCGAGCAGTACTTC. V usage is TRBV7-8 and J usage is TRBJ2-7; 8 nucleotides match TRBD2. CDR1 and CDR2 (germline): SGHVS, FQNEAQ. This CDR3 region has 14 residues. V dropped 3 bases and J dropped 6; count of bases not matched to a gene: 7.